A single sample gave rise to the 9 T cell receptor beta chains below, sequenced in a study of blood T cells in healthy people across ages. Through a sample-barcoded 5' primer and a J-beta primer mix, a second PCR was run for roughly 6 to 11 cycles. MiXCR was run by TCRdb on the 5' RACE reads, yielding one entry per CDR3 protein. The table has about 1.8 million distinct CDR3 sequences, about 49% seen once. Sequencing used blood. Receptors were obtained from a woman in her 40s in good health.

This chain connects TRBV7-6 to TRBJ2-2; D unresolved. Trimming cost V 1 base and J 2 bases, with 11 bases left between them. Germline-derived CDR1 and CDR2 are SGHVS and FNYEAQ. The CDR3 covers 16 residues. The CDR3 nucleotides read TGTGCCAGCAGCTTAGTAATTAAGCCTAACACCGGGGAGCTGTTTTTT. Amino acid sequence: CASSLVIKPNTGELFF.

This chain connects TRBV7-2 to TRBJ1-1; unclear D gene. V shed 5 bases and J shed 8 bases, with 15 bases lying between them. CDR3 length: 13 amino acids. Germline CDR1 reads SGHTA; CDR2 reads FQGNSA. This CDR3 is CASSPDNSREAFF. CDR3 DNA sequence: TGTGCCAGCAGCCCTGATAACAGCAGGGAAGCTTTCTTT. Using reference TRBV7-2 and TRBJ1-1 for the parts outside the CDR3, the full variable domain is GAGVSQSPSNKVTEKGKDVELRCDPISGHTALYWYRQSLGQGLEFLIYFQGNSAPDKSGLPSDRFSAERTGGSVSTLTIQRTQQEDSAVYLCASSPDNSREAFFGQGTRLTVV.

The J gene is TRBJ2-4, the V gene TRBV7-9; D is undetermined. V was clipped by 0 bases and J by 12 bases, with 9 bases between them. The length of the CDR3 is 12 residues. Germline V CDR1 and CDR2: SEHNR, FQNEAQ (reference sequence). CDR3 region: CASSLAFDDQYF. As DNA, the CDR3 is TGTGCCAGCAGCTTAGCTTTTGACGATCAGTACTTC.

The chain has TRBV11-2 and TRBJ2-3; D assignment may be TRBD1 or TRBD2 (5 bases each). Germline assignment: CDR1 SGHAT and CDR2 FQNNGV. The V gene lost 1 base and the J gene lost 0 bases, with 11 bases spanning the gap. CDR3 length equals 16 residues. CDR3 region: CASSLGVRDSTDTQYF. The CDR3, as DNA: TGTGCCAGCAGCTTAGGAGTCCGGGACAGCACAGATACGCAGTATTTT. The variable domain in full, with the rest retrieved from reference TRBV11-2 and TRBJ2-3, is EAGVAQSPRYKIIEKRQSVAFWCNPISGHATLYWYQQILGQGPKLLIQFQNNGVVDDSQLPKDRFSAERLKGVDSTLKIQPAKLEDSAVYLCASSLGVRDSTDTQYFGPGTRLTVL.

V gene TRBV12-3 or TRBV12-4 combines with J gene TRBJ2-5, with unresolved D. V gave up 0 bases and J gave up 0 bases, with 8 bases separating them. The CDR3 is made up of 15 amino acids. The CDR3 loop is CASSLARENQETQYF. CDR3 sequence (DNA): TGTGCCAGCAGTTTAGCACGCGAGAACCAAGAGACCCAGTACTTC.

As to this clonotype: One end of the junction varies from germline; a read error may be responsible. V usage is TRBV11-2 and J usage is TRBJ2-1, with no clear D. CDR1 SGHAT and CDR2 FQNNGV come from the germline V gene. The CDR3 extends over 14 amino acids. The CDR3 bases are TGTGCCAGCAGCGTAGATGGCCTCTTCAATGAGCAGTTCTTC. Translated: CASSVDGLFNEQFF.

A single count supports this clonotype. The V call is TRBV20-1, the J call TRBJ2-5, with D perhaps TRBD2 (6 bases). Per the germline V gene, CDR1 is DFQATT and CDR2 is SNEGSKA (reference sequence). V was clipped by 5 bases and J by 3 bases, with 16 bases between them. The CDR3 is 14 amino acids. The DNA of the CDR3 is TGCAGTGCTGCTGGGGGGAGATGGAAAGAGACCCAGTACTTC. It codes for CSAAGGRWKETQYF.

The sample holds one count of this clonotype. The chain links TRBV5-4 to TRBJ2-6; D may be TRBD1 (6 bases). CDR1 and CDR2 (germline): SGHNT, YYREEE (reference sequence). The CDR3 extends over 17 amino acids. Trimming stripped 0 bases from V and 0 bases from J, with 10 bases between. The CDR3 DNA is TGTGCCAGCAGCTTGGACGGACAGAGCTCTGGGGCCAACGTCCTGACTTTC. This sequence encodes CASSLDGQSSGANVLTF. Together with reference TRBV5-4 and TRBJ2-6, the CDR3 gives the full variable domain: ETGVTQSPTHLIKTRGQQVTLRCSSQSGHNTVSWYQQALGQGPQFIFQYYREEENGRGNFPPRFSGLQFPNYSSELNVNALELDDSALYLCASSLDGQSSGANVLTFGAGSRLTVL.

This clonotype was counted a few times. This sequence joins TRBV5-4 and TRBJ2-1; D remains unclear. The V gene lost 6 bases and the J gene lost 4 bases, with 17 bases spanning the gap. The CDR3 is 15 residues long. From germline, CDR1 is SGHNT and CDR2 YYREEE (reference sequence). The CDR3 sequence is CASKLGSGNYNEQFF. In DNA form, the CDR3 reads TGTGCCAGCAAGTTGGGCAGTGGCAATTACAATGAGCAGTTCTTC.